Listed below are T cell receptor beta chains from one sample, sequenced in a study of T-cell memory formation after mild COVID-19. TCRdb re-derived calls from the 5' RACE reads in MiXCR, one entry per CDR3 protein. The sample holds more than 150,000 distinct CDR3 sequences, less than 20% seen once. The sample was PBMCs or a T cell subset sorted from them (not recorded which). The receptors here all came from a man aged 18 to 30 who had mild COVID-19 (a few samples of this study predate the infection). Cell type and time point are not known. The CDR3 runs from the conserved cysteine through the conserved F or W. D genes are given only for firm matches. Not every row has a clone size; where given, it reads once, few, many or a size class.

>many|.|TRBV4-1|TRBJ1-2
TGCGCCAGCAGCCAAGCTAACTATGGCTACACCTTC
CASSQANYGYTF
>few|TRBD1|TRBV12-3/TRBV12-4|TRBJ1-5
TGTGCCAGCAGACCTGGGACAGTTGGGCAGCCCCAGCATTTT
CASRPGTVGQPQHF
>many|TRBD2|TRBV5-6|TRBJ2-3
TGTGCCAGCAGCTTGGCGCGGCTAGCGGGGGAACCTAGCACAGATACGCAGTATTTT
CASSLARLAGEPSTDTQYF
>.|.|TRBV24-1|TRBJ1-1
TGTGCCACCAGTGACAGGGTGAGCACTGAAGCTTTCTTT
CATSDRVSTEAFF
>.|.|TRBV25-1|TRBJ2-7
TGTGCCAGCAGTGAATCTACCTACGAGCAGTACTTC
CASSESTYEQYF
>.|TRBD2|TRBV5-1|TRBJ2-3
TGCGCCAGCAGCCCCCGTCGTGGAAGCGGGGACACAGATACGCAGTATTTT
CASSPRRGSGDTDTQYF
>.|.|TRBV9|TRBJ1-1
TGTGCCAGCAGCGTAGCCGGGGGATGGACTGAAGCTTTCTTT
CASSVAGGWTEAFF
>once|.|TRBV12-3/TRBV12-4|TRBJ2-7
TGTGCCAGCAGGAACTCCGGGACCGGCGCGCAGTACTTC
CASRNSGTGAQYF
>.|.|TRBV2|TRBJ2-3
TGTGCCAGCAGTGAACTGCGCACAGATACGCAGTATTTT
CASSELRTDTQYF
>.|.|TRBV20-1|TRBJ2-3
TGCAGTGCCGAGGGGGGGAACACAGATACGCAGTATTTT
CSAEGGNTDTQYF
>.|.|TRBV30|TRBJ2-3
TGTGCCTGGAGTCTTTCGGGTAGGATTGGCACAGATACGCAGTATTTT
CAWSLSGRIGTDTQYF
>.|.|TRBV20-1|TRBJ2-3
TGCAGTGCTAGCCGGCAGGATTTGGATACGCAGTATTTT
CSASRQDLDTQYF
>few|TRBD1|TRBV6-2/TRBV6-3|TRBJ2-3
TGTGCCAGCACAAGCCGGGACAGGGAGACAGATACGCAGTATTTT
CASTSRDRETDTQYF
>many|.|TRBV12-3/TRBV12-4|TRBJ2-5
TGTGCCAGCAGTTTGCGGGGGCAGGAGACCCAGTACTTC
CASSLRGQETQYF
>few|.|TRBV12-3/TRBV12-4|TRBJ1-1
TGTGCCAGCAGCCGGACGTTTGGCAACACTGAAGCTTTCTTT
CASSRTFGNTEAFF
>many|TRBD2|TRBV4-2|TRBJ2-4
TGTGCCAGCAGCCAGGACCTACATAGCGGGGGAGAAAGCATTCAGTACTTC
CASSQDLHSGGESIQYF
>.|.|TRBV4-3|TRBJ2-3
TGCGCCAGCAGCCAAGACCCGGATGCCACAGATACGCAGTATTTT
CASSQDPDATDTQYF